Presented here are 8 T cell receptor beta chains from one specimen sequenced in a study of OX40 agonist ivuxolimab in advanced cancers. TCRdb's copy holds only in-frame clones and misses some; the assay was immunoSEQ multiplex PCR. The table includes under 95,000 clones, approximately 89% detected once. The source was CD4+ or CD8+ T cells sorted from blood, collected in a trial of the OX40 agonist ivuxolimab. The receptors were gathered from an adult with an advanced solid tumor such as melanoma, head and neck, liver or kidney cancer.

The V call is TRBV2, the J call TRBJ2-7; TRBD1 aligns across 8 bases. V shed 6 bases, J shed 3 bases, and the junction held 7 bases outside the gene matches. The CDR3 extends over 14 amino acids. The V gene's germline CDR1 is SNHLY and CDR2 FYNNEI. The CDR3 region has the DNA TGTGCCAGCAGAACCGGGGACAGGAGCTACGAGCAGTACTTC. Protein product: CASRTGDRSYEQYF. Supplemented by reference TRBV2 and TRBJ2-7, the full variable domain reads EPEVTQTPSHQVTQMGQEVILRCVPISNHLYFYWYRQILGQKVEFLVSFYNNEISEKSEIFDDQFSVERPDGSNFTLKIRSTKLEDSAMYFCASRTGDRSYEQYFGPGTRLTVT.

This clone was observed a handful of times. The chain employs TRBV4-2 and TRBJ1-2, with 8 bases identical to TRBD1. The V gene end was trimmed by 0 bases and the J gene end by 4 bases; junction bases not matched to a gene: 7. The CDR3 has 16 amino acids. Germline values: CDR1 LGHNA, CDR2 YNFKEQ. The CDR3, as DNA: TGTGCCAGCAGCCAAGATAAAGGGGACAGGTTCTATGGCTACACCTTC. This translates into CASSQDKGDRFYGYTF.

The rearrangement links TRBV7-2 to TRBJ2-7; no clear D. V lost 4 bases, J lost 3 bases, and 7 bases lay in between. CDR3 size: 12 residues. Germline V gene data show CDR1 as SGHTA and CDR2 as FQGNSA. DNA for the CDR3: TGTGCCAGCAGCTCGACCAACTACGAGCAGTACTTC. Its translation: CASSSTNYEQYF.

The genes are TRBV19 and TRBJ2-7; 9 nucleotides agree with TRBD1. The CDR3 has 18 amino acids. V shed 6 bases and J 1 base; nucleotides not matched to a gene: 16. The germline V gene encodes CDR1 LNHDA and CDR2 SQIVND (reference sequence). The CDR3 DNA sequence: TGTGCCAGTAGCCTCCAAGGGCCAACAGGGGGCTTATCCTACGAGCAGTACTTC. This gives the protein CASSLQGPTGGLSYEQYF.

The CDR3 coding sequence is TGTGCCAGCAGTTACGGGTCTAGCGGGAGGATGGAGACCCAGTACTTC. Translated: CASSYGSSGRMETQYF. This rearrangement joins TRBV6-6 to TRBJ2-5; TRBD2 aligns across 11 bases. The CDR3 contains 16 residues. V trimming: 2 bases; J trimming: 5 bases; junction bases outside the gene matches: 7. Looked up from germline, CDR1 is MNHNY and CDR2 is SVGAGI (reference sequence).

The chain combines TRBV7-3 with TRBJ2-1, with TRBD2 as a possible D gene (5 bases). The CDR3 runs 15 residues. V lost 6 bases and J lost 4, with 16 bases in between. Germline CDR1 is SGHTA and CDR2 is FQGTGA. The CDR3 is CASSSFAEDYNEQFF. The CDR3, as DNA: TGTGCCAGCAGTTCCTTTGCGGAGGATTACAATGAGCAGTTCTTC.

The chain uses TRBV5-1 and TRBJ1-6, with D tentatively TRBD1 (5 bases). The V end lost 4 bases, the J end lost 1 base, and 15 bases lay between the germline ends. CDR1 and CDR2 (germline): SGHRS, YFSETQ. This CDR3 contains 17 residues. The CDR3 DNA sequence: TGCGCCAGCAGCGCCCAGGCGACAGATTCCTATAATTCACCCCTCCACTTT. Residues: CASSAQATDSYNSPLHF. Based on the CDR3 plus reference TRBV5-1 and TRBJ1-6, the full variable domain is KAGVTQTPRYLIKTRGQQVTLSCSPISGHRSVSWYQQTPGQGLQFLFEYFSETQRNKGNFPGRFSGRQFSNSRSEMNVSTLELGDSALYLCASSAQATDSYNSPLHFGNGTRLTVT.

V is TRBV6-1 and J is TRBJ1-5; 8 positions agree with TRBD1. The CDR3 totals 15 residues. Trimming at V came to 6 bases and at J to 0 bases, leaving 4 bases not matched to a gene. CDR1 is MNHNS and CDR2 is SASEGT in the germline V gene. The CDR3 spells CASREQGDSNQPQHF. CDR3 nucleotide sequence: TGTGCCAGCAGAGAACAGGGGGATAGCAATCAGCCCCAGCATTTT.